A single T cell receptor beta chain is shown here with its context. Its antigen is unknown. The primer mix had 60 Vbeta and 13 Jbeta primers. Assay: immunoSEQ multiplex PCR; the TCRdb copy retains only in-frame clones and omits some. The table counts 150,000 to 200,000 clones; roughly 0.83% lies in the top ten. This entry belongs to a study of cytomegalovirus exposure and HLA in healthy donors. Across the study: Out of about 190 million T cells, an earlier analysis found roughly 100 million unique TCR beta sequences in total.

The donors gave bone marrow, and they were healthy. Overall study findings and caveats: Researchers counted about 150 TCR beta chains as cytomegalovirus-associated. A few chains tied to CMV proved CMV antigen-specific in vitro.

This receptor was obtained from a woman between 18 and 29 years old in good health and CMV-seropositive. Sequenced: PBMCs.

CDR3 DNA sequence: TGTGCCTGGGGAAGGGAGGGAAAAAACACTGAAGCTTTCTTT. It codes for CAWGREGKNTEAFF. V usage is TRBV30 and J usage is TRBJ1-1; D uncertain. Germline V CDR1 and CDR2: GTSNPN, SVGIG (reference sequence). This CDR3 region has 14 residues. The ends were cut back, 5 bases at V and 2 bases at J, with 15 bases in the middle.